The sequence of this TCR beta chain was determined in a study of T cell changes during pregnancy in multiple sclerosis. This CDR3 is built from 12 residues. The V end lost 5 bases, the J end lost 3 bases, and 8 bases lay between the germline ends. Germline lookup yields CDR1 SGHVS and CDR2 FNYEAQ. The repertoire was sequenced with immunoSEQ multiplex PCR; TCRdb's copy has only in-frame clones and lacks some. Among approximately 69,000 clones listed, roughly nine tenths were seen once. Specimen: peripheral blood, collected in the second trimester of pregnancy. V usage is TRBV7-6 and J usage is TRBJ2-7, with D possibly matching TRBD2 (6 bases). The sequence was collected from a female donor in good health, enrolled as a control in a pregnancy study. The CDR3 DNA reads as TGTGCCAGCAGCGAGGGAGGCTACGAGCAGTACTTC. This encodes CASSEGGYEQYF. The full variable domain, its missing parts supplied by reference TRBV7-6 and TRBJ2-7, is GAGVSQSPRYKVTKRGQDVALRCDPISGHVSLYWYRQALGQGPEFLTYFNYEAQQDKSGLPNDRFSAERPEGSISTLTIQRTEQRDSAMYRCASSEGGYEQYFGPGTRLTVT.